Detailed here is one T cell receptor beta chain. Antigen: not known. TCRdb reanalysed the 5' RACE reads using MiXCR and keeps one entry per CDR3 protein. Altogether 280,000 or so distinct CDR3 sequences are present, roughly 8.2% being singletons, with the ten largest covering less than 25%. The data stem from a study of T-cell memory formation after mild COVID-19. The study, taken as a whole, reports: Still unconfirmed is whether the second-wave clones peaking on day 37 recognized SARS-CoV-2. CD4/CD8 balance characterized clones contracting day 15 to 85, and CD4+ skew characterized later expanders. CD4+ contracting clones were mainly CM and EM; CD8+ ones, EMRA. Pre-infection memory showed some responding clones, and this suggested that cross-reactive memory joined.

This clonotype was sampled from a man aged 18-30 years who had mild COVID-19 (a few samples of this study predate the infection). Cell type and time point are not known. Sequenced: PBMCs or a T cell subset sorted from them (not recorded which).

The CDR3 protein is CAIGGLSTDTQYF. In DNA form, the CDR3 reads TGTGCCATCGGGGGGCTAAGCACAGATACGCAGTATTTT. The chain combines TRBV10-3 with TRBJ2-3, with D perhaps TRBD1 or TRBD2 (6 bases each). The CDR3 runs 13 residues. Trimming removed 8 bases at V and 0 bases at J, with 9 bases between. CDR1 ENHRY and CDR2 SYGVKD come from the germline V gene.